Listed below are T cell receptor beta chains from one sample, sequenced in a study of T-cell reconstitution after alpha-beta-depleted transplantation in children. In TCRdb, the PCR reads were re-called with MiXCR into one record per CDR3 protein. Of about 210,000 distinct CDR3 sequences listed, approximately 17% are singletons. Sequenced here: PBMCs, mostly from graft donor cells, sampled 360 days after TCRalphabeta/CD19-depleted stem cell transplant. Every receptor here comes from a male patient aged 2-15 years who had a stem cell transplant for acute lymphoblastic leukemia, so the T cells may come from the graft donor. The CDR3 runs from the conserved cysteine through the conserved F or W. Each record gives: V gene, clone size, D gene, J gene, CDR3 DNA, CDR3 protein. D genes are given only for firm matches. Size tells how often a clone was seen (once, few, many) or the class of an expanded clone, and some rows leave it out.

TRBV10-3	.	TRBD2	TRBJ2-5	TGTGCCATCAGTGCGAGCGGGAGTGAAGAGACCCAGTACTTC	CAISASGSEETQYF
TRBV9	.	TRBD1	TRBJ2-3	TGTGCCAGCAGCGTAGAGCCGGGACAGGGCGGGAACACAGATACGCAGTATTTT	CASSVEPGQGGNTDTQYF
TRBV18	few	TRBD1	TRBJ2-7	TGTGCCAGCTCACCACTCACAGGGGGTATATCCTACGAGCAGTACTTC	CASSPLTGGISYEQYF
TRBV29-1	.	.	TRBJ1-1	TGCAGCGGCAGGTTGGCGAACACTGAAGCTTTCTTT	CSGRLANTEAFF
TRBV7-2	.	.	TRBJ1-2	TGTGCCAGCAGCGAACAACAGGGACGGGGCTACACCTTC	CASSEQQGRGYTF
TRBV7-9	many	TRBD1	TRBJ2-2	TGTGCCAGCAGCTTAGAGGGGGCAAACACCGGGGAGCTGTTTTTT	CASSLEGANTGELFF
TRBV12-3/TRBV12-4	few	TRBD2	TRBJ2-1	TGTGCCAGCAGGCCCCGGACTAGCGACAACAATGAGCAGTTCTTC	CASRPRTSDNNEQFF
TRBV10-3	.	TRBD1	TRBJ2-1	TGTGCCATCAGTGAGTCGATAACAGGGGGGAACGAGCAGTTCTTC	CAISESITGGNEQFF
TRBV12-3/TRBV12-4	.	.	TRBJ2-5	TGTGCCAGCAGTGGGGACAACCAAGAGACCCAGTACTTC	CASSGDNQETQYF
TRBV29-1	many	.	TRBJ1-1	TGCAGCGTTGGGACAGCCCTTACTGACACTGAAGCTTTCTTT	CSVGTALTDTEAFF
TRBV7-6	.	TRBD2	TRBJ2-3	TGTGCCAGCAGCTATCGGGGGGAGTACACAGATACGCAGTATTTT	CASSYRGEYTDTQYF
TRBV5-4	.	TRBD2	TRBJ2-1	TGTGCCAGCAGCTTCGGACTAGCGGGGGCAAATGAGCAGTTCTTC	CASSFGLAGANEQFF
TRBV6-1	few	TRBD2	TRBJ2-3	TGTGCCAGCGCGGCGGGAGGTCTCACAGATACGCAGTATTTT	CASAAGGLTDTQYF
TRBV16	.	.	TRBJ2-7	TGTGCCATCTCACGGTGGGGAGCCTACGAGCAGTACTTC	CAISRWGAYEQYF
TRBV7-9	few	.	TRBJ2-1	TGTGCCAGCAGCCCCTCTCGGAGGGGCTACAATGAGCAGTTCTTC	CASSPSRRGYNEQFF
TRBV2	.	.	TRBJ2-1	TGTGCCAGCAGTGGAGGGGGGACTTACAATGAGCAGTTCTTC	CASSGGGTYNEQFF
TRBV29-1	.	.	TRBJ2-7	TGCAGCGTCGGATACACAGACGAGCAGTACTTC	CSVGYTDEQYF
TRBV7-9	.	.	TRBJ1-4	TGTGCCAGCAGCTTAACGGAGGGGTCGACTGAAAAACTGTTTTTT	CASSLTEGSTEKLFF
TRBV9	.	.	TRBJ2-7	TGTGCCAGCAGCGTCCAGGGAGGTTACGAGCAGTACTTC	CASSVQGGYEQYF
TRBV7-2	once	.	TRBJ1-4	TGTGCCAGCAGCTTGAGTGGCATTCGAAGCGAAAAACTGTTTTTT	CASSLSGIRSEKLFF
TRBV12-3/TRBV12-4	.	.	TRBJ2-6	TGTGCCAGCATCGAAAACGAGGGCTCCGCTGGGGCCAACGTCCTGACTTTC	CASIENEGSAGANVLTF
TRBV2	many	TRBD2	TRBJ2-1	TGTGCCAGCAGTGAATTGGGACTAGCCTTCAGCTCCTACAATGAGCAGTTCTTC	CASSELGLAFSSYNEQFF
TRBV27	many	.	TRBJ2-2	TGTGCCAGCAGTCCATGGACGGACCTCGACACCGGGGAGCTGTTTTTT	CASSPWTDLDTGELFF
TRBV5-5	many	.	TRBJ1-5	TGTGCCAGCAGCTTGGCTGTGGGGGATCAGCCCCAGCATTTT	CASSLAVGDQPQHF
TRBV7-9	.	.	TRBJ1-2	TGTGCCAGCAGCTCCCCAGCCGAGACAGGCGACGGCTACACCTTC	CASSSPAETGDGYTF
TRBV14	.	TRBD1	TRBJ2-7	TGTGCCAGCTCCGGCACAGGGGAAGTTTTGGACGAGCAGTACTTC	CASSGTGEVLDEQYF
TRBV28	.	TRBD2	TRBJ2-4	TGTGCCAGCAGTCAGCGGGGAAACATTCAGTACTTC	CASSQRGNIQYF
TRBV10-3	.	.	TRBJ1-3	TGTGCCATCAGTGAGTGGCAGTCTAGCTCTGGAAACACCATATATTTT	CAISEWQSSSGNTIYF
TRBV6-1	few	TRBD2	TRBJ2-1	TGTGCCAGCAGACCGACTAGCGGGAGGGCCCCTGAGCAGTTCTTC	CASRPTSGRAPEQFF
TRBV20-1	.	.	TRBJ1-2	TGCAGTGCTAGAGAACGGGAGGTCTATGGCTACACCTTC	CSAREREVYGYTF
TRBV6-5	.	TRBD1	TRBJ1-5	TGTGCCAGCAGTTACCAGACCGGGACAGCCCGTCCCCAGCCCCAGCATTTT	CASSYQTGTARPQPQHF
TRBV15	few	TRBD1	TRBJ2-7	TGTGCCACCAGCAGAGATCTCACAGGGGGCCGGTCCTACGAGCAGTACTTC	CATSRDLTGGRSYEQYF
TRBV12-3/TRBV12-4	.	.	TRBJ1-6	TGTGCCAGCAGTTTTAGGCAGGGGTTGGGTTCACCCCTCCACTTT	CASSFRQGLGSPLHF
TRBV2	few	TRBD2	TRBJ2-3	TGTGCCAGCAGCGACCTTAGACTAGCGGGATCTGTAGATACGCAGTATTTT	CASSDLRLAGSVDTQYF
TRBV5-1	.	.	TRBJ1-3	TGCGCCAGCAGCTTCGGAGGTAAACCTGGAAACACCATATATTTT	CASSFGGKPGNTIYF
TRBV12-3/TRBV12-4	.	TRBD1	TRBJ2-1	TGTGCCAGCAGTGGGCGGATCAGGGGGCCAAATGAGCAGTTCTTC	CASSGRIRGPNEQFF
TRBV6-1	.	.	TRBJ2-1	TGTGCCAGCGTAGCAGATTTCTCCTACAATGAGCAGTTCTTC	CASVADFSYNEQFF
TRBV6-2/TRBV6-3	few	.	TRBJ1-4	TGTGCCAGCAAAACCAGGAGAACTAATGAAAAACTGTTTTTT	CASKTRRTNEKLFF
TRBV5-1	.	TRBD1	TRBJ2-1	TGCGCCAGCAGCTATGGGGACAGGGCCCCCAATGAGCAGTTCTTC	CASSYGDRAPNEQFF
TRBV12-5	.	TRBD1	TRBJ2-1	TGTGCTAGTGTCATCAAACCTCCGGGACAGCCTACCTACAATGAGCAGTTCTTC	CASVIKPPGQPTYNEQFF
TRBV5-6	.	TRBD2	TRBJ2-1	TGTGCCAGCAGCCTAGGACTAGGGCCCTCCTATGAGCAGTTCTTC	CASSLGLGPSYEQFF
TRBV30	few	TRBD1	TRBJ1-4	TGTGCCTGGAGTGTACGGCAGGGGGGCTTTGCAACTAATGAAAAACTGTTTTTT	CAWSVRQGGFATNEKLFF
TRBV18	few	.	TRBJ1-5	TGTGCCAGCTCACCGCTTAGGGTCAATCAGCCCCAGCATTTT	CASSPLRVNQPQHF
TRBV11-2	.	.	TRBJ1-4	TGTGCCAGCAGCTTTCCGGGGGGGGAAGAAAAACTGTTTTTT	CASSFPGGEEKLFF
TRBV11-2	.	.	TRBJ2-2	TGTGCCAGCAGCTTAGGGGCACCAAACACCGGGGAGCTGTTTTTT	CASSLGAPNTGELFF
TRBV6-2/TRBV6-3	.	.	TRBJ2-1	TGTGCCAGCAGCCCTGGACTGGGAGATAATGAGCAGTTCTTC	CASSPGLGDNEQFF
TRBV24-1	few	.	TRBJ2-5	TGTGCCACCAGTGATGAGGGCAACCAAGAGACCCAGTACTTC	CATSDEGNQETQYF
TRBV7-2	.	.	TRBJ1-5	TGTGCCAGCAGCCCTAGGACGGGGTATAGCAATCAGCCCCAGCATTTT	CASSPRTGYSNQPQHF
TRBV20-1	many	.	TRBJ2-5	TGCAGTGCTAGAGATCGGGCGGGAAGCGTCGAAGAGACCCAGTACTTC	CSARDRAGSVEETQYF
TRBV3-1	few	.	TRBJ1-1	TGTGCCAGCAGCCAAGGGGCACCTACTAAAGCTTTCTTT	CASSQGAPTKAFF
TRBV4-3	few	.	TRBJ2-1	TGCGCCAGCAGCCTAAATGGAGGCCTCAATGAGCAGTTCTTC	CASSLNGGLNEQFF
TRBV27	.	TRBD1	TRBJ1-1	TGTGCCAGCAGTTTCAGGGGGCGAATGAACACTGAAGCTTTCTTT	CASSFRGRMNTEAFF
TRBV6-5	few	.	TRBJ1-1	TGTGCCAGCAGTTACTCGAGGGGATTGAACACTGAAGCTTTCTTT	CASSYSRGLNTEAFF
TRBV6-5	.	.	TRBJ2-1	TGTGCCAGCAGTTACGACGTCCCGGGGGGCTATTTCAATGAGCAGTTCTTC	CASSYDVPGGYFNEQFF
TRBV5-1	.	.	TRBJ1-3	TGCGCCAGCAGAGAGGAAACCTCTGGAAACACCATATATTTT	CASREETSGNTIYF
TRBV5-1	few	TRBD1	TRBJ1-1	TGCGCCAGCAGCCCGGACAGGGAGAACACTGAAGCTTTCTTT	CASSPDRENTEAFF
TRBV5-1	once	.	TRBJ2-3	TGCGCCAGCAGCTCACCCACGGTAGCAGTCGGTGGAGACACGCAGTATTTT	CASSSPTVAVGGDTQYF
TRBV5-1	.	TRBD2	TRBJ2-5	TGCGCCAGCAGCTTGCGTAGCGGGGGGACTTCGGCCCAGTACTTC	CASSLRSGGTSAQYF
TRBV6-2/TRBV6-3	many	.	TRBJ2-1	TGTGCCAGCAGTTACTCGATTCCGGACAATGAGCAGTTCTTC	CASSYSIPDNEQFF